These 5 T cell receptor beta chains came from one sample sequenced in a study of OX40 agonist ivuxolimab in advanced cancers. Assay: immunoSEQ multiplex PCR; the TCRdb copy retains only in-frame clones and omits some. The top ten hold 0.5% to 0.65% of the sample, which has some 100,000 clones, 75% to 95% seen once. The sequences come from CD4+ or CD8+ T cells sorted from blood, collected in a trial of the OX40 agonist ivuxolimab. The receptors were sampled from an adult with an advanced solid tumor such as melanoma, head and neck, liver or kidney cancer.

The chain is built from TRBV6-6 and TRBJ1-1; D remains ambiguous. Trimming stripped 0 bases from V and 0 bases from J, with 5 bases between. In germline, CDR1 is MNHNY, CDR2 SVGAGI (reference sequence). The CDR3 loop spans 14 amino acids. This CDR3 is CASSYSAVNTEAFF. For the CDR3, the DNA is TGTGCCAGCAGTTACTCGGCAGTGAACACTGAAGCTTTCTTT.

The count of this clone is one. The chain joins TRBV6-1 to TRBJ1-2; D is perhaps TRBD1 (5 bases). CDR1 is MNHNS and CDR2 is SASEGT in the germline V gene. The CDR3 has 15 amino acids. V shed 2 bases and J shed 4 bases, with 14 bases lying between them. CDR3 nucleotides: TGTGCCAGCAGTGAACTCGGGGGTGACACCTATGGCTACACCTTC. Translation gives CASSELGGDTYGYTF.

The rearrangement joins TRBV6-1 to TRBJ1-1; perhaps TRBD1 as D (6 bases). CDR1 and CDR2 from the germline V gene are MNHNS and SASEGT. This CDR3 has 16 amino acids. V was trimmed by 3 bases and J by 1 base, leaving 15 bases between them. The CDR3 sequence: CASSDRRQAANTEAFF. The CDR3 coding sequence is TGTGCCAGCAGTGACCGAAGACAGGCCGCGAACACTGAAGCTTTCTTT.

The rearrangement joins TRBV7-6 to TRBJ1-3; D may be TRBD1 (6 bases). The CDR3 consists of 14 residues. From germline, CDR1 is SGHVS and CDR2 FNYEAQ. V was shortened by 6 bases and J by 0 bases, with 9 bases between the two germline ends. Written as DNA, the CDR3 is TGTGCCAGCAGACCACAGGGCTCTGGAAACACCATATATTTT. This codes for CASRPQGSGNTIYF. The full variable domain, rest sourced from reference TRBV7-6 and TRBJ1-3, is GAGVSQSPRYKVTKRGQDVALRCDPISGHVSLYWYRQALGQGPEFLTYFNYEAQQDKSGLPNDRFSAERPEGSISTLTIQRTEQRDSAMYRCASRPQGSGNTIYFGEGSWLTVV.

The chain joins TRBV29-1 to TRBJ2-1; 9 bases are shared with TRBD2. The CDR3 loop spans 15 amino acids. Trimming took 5 bases from V and 4 from J; bases not matched to a gene: 9. In germline, CDR1 is SQVTM, CDR2 ANQGSEA. The CDR3 bases are TGCAGCGTTACCGGGACTAGCAGGACGTACAATGAGCAGTTCTTC. Its protein product is CSVTGTSRTYNEQFF.